Below, one TCR beta chain is given with its context. This clone has a handful of counts. The antigen it binds to is not known. The sample holds no much larger clone one base away, and base qualities are not on file. The sample belongs to a study of blood T cell repertoires in COVID-19 (dated by TCRdb to 2020 to 2021). Study-level background: Samples covering the acute and convalescent phases of COVID-19 were provided by collaborators in the United States, Italy and Spain. The prospective study material was composed of cDNA or gDNA derived from T cells, B-cell-depleted T cells, or PBMCs. Deeply sampled blood TCRbeta repertoires from subjects exposed to, actively infected with, or recovered from COVID-19 were included in the dataset. The repertoires were released in a freely available public database meant as a resource for research on the immune response to SARS-CoV-2. Samples were obtained from the ongoing ImmuneRACE study (first 160 participants) and from roughly 1,300 subjects provided by 6 global collaborators. The sample metadata nearly always contained a de-identified subject ID, COVID-19 status, age in years and sex. Where available, HLA class I and class II types were obtained from metadata supplied by the sample provider rather than from assay-based typing.

Each collaborating institution followed its own protocols to collect whole blood in K2EDTA tubes. Collaborator samples were shipped for TCRbeta analysis as frozen whole blood, isolated PBMCs, or DNA extracted from either sample type. TCRbeta CDR3 regions were amplified from genomic DNA using the immunoSEQ Assay, a bias-controlled multiplex PCR. From the authors' description of their analysis: The number of nucleated cells in each sample was estimated from the amplification of reference gene primers within the assay. To quantify the absolute abundance of each unique TCRbeta CDR3 rearrangement, sequence reads were collapsed and filtered. For each sample, productive Simpson clonality was calculated as the square root of Simpson's diversity index over productive rearrangements. TCRdb re-hosts the immuneACCESS table, in-frame sequences only. Its copies lack some clones; in the studies checked, an unresolved V gene accounts for under half of them, and the cause for the rest is not known. V, J and clone size are those of that table, while D and trimming were read from the DNA. The sample includes roughly 200,000 clones, with roughly 88% observed a single time. The ten largest clones capture over 2.5% of the sample.

General conclusions and limits of the study: The amount of clinical and demographic metadata varied by source and participant and was provided uncurated.

V gives up 5 bases and J gives up 1 base, and the segment between their germline ends measures 11 bases. The germline V gene (reference sequence) gives CDR1 as LNHDA and CDR2 as SQIVND. Its CDR3 holds 15 amino acids, cysteine through phenylalanine. The DNA shown is the 45-base CDR3, in frame from base 1. What was sequenced was peripheral blood. This sequence was found in a man in his 60s with acute or convalescent COVID-19. The rearranged segments are TRBV19 and TRBJ2-2; there is no confident call for the D gene. The CDR3 reads as follows: CASSLNTRNTGELFF. The nucleotide sequence is given as TGTGCCAGTAGTCTAAATACCCGGAACACCGGGGAGCTGTTTTTT.